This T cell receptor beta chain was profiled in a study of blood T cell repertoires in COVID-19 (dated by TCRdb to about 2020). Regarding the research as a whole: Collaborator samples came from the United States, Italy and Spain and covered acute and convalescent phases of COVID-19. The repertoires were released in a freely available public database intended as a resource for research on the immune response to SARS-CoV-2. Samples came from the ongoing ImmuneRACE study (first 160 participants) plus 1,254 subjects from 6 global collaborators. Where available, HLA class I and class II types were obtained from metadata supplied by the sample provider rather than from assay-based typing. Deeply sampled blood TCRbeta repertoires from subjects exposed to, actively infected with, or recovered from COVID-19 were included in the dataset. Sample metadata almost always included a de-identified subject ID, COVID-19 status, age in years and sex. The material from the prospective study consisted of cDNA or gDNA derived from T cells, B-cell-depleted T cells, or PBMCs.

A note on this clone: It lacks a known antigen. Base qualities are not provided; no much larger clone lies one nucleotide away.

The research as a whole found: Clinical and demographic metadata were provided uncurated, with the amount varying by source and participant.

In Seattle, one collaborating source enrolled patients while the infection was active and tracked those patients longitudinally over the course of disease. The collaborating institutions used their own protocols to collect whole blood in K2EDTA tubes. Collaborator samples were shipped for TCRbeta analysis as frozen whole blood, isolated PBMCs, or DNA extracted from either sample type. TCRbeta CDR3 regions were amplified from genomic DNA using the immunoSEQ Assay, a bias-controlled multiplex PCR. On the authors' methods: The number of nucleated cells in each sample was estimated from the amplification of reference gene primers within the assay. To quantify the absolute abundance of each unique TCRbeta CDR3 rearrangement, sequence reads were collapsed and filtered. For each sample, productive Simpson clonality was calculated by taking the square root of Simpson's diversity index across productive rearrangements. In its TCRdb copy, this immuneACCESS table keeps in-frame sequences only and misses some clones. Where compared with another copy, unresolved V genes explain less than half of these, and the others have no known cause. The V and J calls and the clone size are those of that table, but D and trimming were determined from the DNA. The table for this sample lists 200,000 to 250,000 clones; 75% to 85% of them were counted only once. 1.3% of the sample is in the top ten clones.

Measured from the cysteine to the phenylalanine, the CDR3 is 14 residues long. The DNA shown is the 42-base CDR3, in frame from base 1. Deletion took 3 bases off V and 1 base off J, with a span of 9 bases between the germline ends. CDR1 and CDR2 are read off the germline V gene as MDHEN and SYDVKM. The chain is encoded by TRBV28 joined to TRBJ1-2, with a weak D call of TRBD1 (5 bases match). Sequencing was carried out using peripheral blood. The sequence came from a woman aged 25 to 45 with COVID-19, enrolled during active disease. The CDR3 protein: CASSLRDLNYGYTF. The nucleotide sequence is TGTGCCAGCAGTTTGCGGGACCTTAACTATGGCTACACCTTC.